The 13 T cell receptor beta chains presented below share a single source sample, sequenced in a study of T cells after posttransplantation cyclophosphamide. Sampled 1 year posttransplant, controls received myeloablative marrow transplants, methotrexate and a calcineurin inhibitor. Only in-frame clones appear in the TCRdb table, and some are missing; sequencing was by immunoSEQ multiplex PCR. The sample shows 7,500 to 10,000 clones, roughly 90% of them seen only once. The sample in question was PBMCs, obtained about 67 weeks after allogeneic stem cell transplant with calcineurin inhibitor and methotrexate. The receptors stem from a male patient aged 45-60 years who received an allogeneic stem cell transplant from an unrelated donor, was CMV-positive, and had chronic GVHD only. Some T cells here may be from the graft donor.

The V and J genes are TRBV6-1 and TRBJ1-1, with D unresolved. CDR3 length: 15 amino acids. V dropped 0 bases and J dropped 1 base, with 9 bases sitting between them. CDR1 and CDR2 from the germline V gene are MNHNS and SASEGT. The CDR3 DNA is TGTGCCAGCAGTGAAGCTTACGCGAGGAACACTGAAGCTTTCTTT. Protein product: CASSEAYARNTEAFF.

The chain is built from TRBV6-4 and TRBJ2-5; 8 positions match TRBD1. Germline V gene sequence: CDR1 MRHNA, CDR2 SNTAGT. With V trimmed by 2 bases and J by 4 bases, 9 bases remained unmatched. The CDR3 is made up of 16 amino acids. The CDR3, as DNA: TGTGCCAGCAGTGACCTTGGACAGGGAAGAGGAGAGACCCAGTACTTC. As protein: CASSDLGQGRGETQYF.

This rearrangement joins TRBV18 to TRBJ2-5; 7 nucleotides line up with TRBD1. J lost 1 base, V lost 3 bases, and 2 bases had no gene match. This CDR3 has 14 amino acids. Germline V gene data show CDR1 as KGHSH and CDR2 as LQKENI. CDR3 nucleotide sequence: TGTGCCAGCTCACCTAGGACAGGCCAAGAGACCCAGTACTTC. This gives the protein CASSPRTGQETQYF.

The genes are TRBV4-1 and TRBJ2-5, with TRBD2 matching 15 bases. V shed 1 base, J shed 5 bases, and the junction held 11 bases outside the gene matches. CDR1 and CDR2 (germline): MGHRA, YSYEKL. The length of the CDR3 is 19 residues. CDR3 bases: TGCGCCAGCAGCCAAGCCCCCTGGACTAGCGGGGGGGCGGTGGAGACCCAGTACTTC. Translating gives CASSQAPWTSGGAVETQYF.

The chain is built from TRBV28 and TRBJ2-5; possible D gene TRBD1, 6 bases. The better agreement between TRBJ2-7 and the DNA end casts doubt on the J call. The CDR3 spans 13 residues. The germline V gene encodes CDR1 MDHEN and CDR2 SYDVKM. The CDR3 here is CASTPPGAYEQYF. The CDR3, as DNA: TGTGCCAGCACCCCTCCAGGGGCCTACGAGCAGTACTTC.

The CDR3, as DNA: TGCAGCGCCCGGGGAGGGGATCGAGGGAACGAGCAGTACTTC. It is translated as CSARGGDRGNEQYF. V and J are TRBV29-1 and TRBJ2-7; 7 nucleotides match TRBD2. Germline V lookup: CDR1 SQVTM, CDR2 ANQGSEA. CDR3 size: 14 residues. The V segment lost 7 bases and the J segment 5 bases; nucleotides outside the gene matches: 14.

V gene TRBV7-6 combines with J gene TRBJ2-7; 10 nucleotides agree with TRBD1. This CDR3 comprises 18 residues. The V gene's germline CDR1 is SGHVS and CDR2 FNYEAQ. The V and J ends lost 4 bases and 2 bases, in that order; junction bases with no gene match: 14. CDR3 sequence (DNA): TGTGCCAGCAGCTCGGGGCCGCCTGGGACAGGGGCGGCCTACGAGCAGTACTTC. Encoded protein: CASSSGPPGTGAAYEQYF.

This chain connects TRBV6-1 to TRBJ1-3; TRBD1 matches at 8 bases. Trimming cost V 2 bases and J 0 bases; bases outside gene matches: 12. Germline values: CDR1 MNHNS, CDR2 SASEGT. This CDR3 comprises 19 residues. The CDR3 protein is CASSESLWDRPDSGNTIYF. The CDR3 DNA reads TGTGCCAGCAGTGAATCATTGTGGGACAGGCCGGACTCTGGAAACACCATATATTTT.

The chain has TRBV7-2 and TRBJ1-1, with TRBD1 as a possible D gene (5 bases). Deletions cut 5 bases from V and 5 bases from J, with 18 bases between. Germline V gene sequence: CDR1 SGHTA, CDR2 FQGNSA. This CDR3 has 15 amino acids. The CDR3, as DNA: TGTGCCAGCAGCCCGGGGAGGGGCCCCGGGACTGAAGCTTTCTTT. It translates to CASSPGRGPGTEAFF.

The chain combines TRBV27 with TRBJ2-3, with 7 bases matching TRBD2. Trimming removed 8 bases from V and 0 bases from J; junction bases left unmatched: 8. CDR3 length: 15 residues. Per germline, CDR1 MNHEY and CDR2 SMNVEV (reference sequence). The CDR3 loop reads CASRLTSPSTDTQYF. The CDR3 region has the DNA TGTGCCAGCCGATTGACTAGCCCGAGCACAGATACGCAGTATTTT.

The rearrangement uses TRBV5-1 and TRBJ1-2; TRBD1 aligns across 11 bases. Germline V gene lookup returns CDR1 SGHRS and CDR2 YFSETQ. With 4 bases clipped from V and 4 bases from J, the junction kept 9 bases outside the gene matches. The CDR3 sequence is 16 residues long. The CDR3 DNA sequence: TGCGCCAGCAGCCCCGTCCCCGGGACAGGGGGCTATGGCTACACCTTC. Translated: CASSPVPGTGGYGYTF.

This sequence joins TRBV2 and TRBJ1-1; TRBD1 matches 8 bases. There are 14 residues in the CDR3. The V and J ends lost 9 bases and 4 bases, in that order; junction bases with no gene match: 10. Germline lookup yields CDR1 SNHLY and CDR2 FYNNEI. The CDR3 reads CARPPGTGPTEAFF. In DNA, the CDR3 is TGTGCCAGACCGCCCGGGACAGGTCCCACTGAAGCTTTCTTT.

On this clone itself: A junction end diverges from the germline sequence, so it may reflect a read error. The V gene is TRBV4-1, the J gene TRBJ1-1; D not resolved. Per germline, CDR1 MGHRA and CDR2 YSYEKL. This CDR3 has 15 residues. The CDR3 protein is CASSQGPSGYTEAFF. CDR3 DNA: TGTGCCAGCAGCCAAGGGCCCTCGGGTTACACTGAAGCTTTCTTT.